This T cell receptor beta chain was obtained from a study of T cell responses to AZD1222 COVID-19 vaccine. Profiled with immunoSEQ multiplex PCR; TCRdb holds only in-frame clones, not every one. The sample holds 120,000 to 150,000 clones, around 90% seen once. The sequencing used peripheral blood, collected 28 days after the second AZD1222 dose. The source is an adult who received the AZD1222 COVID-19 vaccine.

Here the CDR3 reads CASSQEWGGNQPQHF. CDR3 bases: TGCGCCAGCAGCCAAGAGTGGGGGGGCAATCAGCCCCAGCATTTT. The chain combines TRBV4-3 with TRBJ1-5, with D possibly being TRBD1 (5 bases). V was trimmed by 0 bases and J by 2 bases, leaving 8 bases between them. The CDR3 totals 15 residues. Per the germline V gene, CDR1 is LGHNA and CDR2 is YSLEER.